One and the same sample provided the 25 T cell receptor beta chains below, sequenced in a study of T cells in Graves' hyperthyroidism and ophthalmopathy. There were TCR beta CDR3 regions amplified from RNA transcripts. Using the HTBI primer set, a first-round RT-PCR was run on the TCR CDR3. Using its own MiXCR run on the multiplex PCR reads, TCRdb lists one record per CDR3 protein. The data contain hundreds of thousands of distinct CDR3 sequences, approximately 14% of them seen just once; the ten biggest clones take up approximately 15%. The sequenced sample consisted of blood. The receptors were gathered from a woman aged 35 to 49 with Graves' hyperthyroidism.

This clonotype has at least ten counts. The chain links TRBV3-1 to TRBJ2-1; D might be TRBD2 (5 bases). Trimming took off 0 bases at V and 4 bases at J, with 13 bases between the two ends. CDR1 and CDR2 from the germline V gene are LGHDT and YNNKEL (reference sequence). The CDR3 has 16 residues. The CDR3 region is CASSQERSGWYNEQFF. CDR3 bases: TGTGCCAGCAGCCAAGAACGCTCGGGGTGGTACAATGAGCAGTTCTTC.

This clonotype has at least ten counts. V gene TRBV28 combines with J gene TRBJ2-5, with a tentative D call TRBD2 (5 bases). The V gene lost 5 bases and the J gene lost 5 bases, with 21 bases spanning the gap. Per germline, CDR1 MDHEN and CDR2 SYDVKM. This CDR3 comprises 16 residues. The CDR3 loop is CASSKNPGVGGETQYF. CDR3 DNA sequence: TGTGCCAGCAGTAAAAACCCCGGGGTCGGCGGGGAGACCCAGTACTTC.

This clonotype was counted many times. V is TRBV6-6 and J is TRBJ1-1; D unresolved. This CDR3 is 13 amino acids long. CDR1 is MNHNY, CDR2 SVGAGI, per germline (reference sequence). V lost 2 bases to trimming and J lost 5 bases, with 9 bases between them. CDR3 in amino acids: CASSYNLGTEAFF. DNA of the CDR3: TGTGCCAGCAGTTACAACCTGGGGACTGAAGCTTTCTTT.

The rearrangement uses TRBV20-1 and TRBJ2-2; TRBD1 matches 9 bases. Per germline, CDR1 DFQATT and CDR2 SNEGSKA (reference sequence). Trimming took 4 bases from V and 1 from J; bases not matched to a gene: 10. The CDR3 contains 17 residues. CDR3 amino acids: CSAIDFLGQGNTGELFF. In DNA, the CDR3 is TGCAGTGCTATAGACTTTTTGGGACAGGGGAACACCGGGGAGCTGTTTTTT.

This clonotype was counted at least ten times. CDR3 residues: CASSRRTVYNEQFF. The CDR3 bases are TGTGCCAGCAGTCGTAGGACGGTATACAATGAGCAGTTCTTC. This chain uses TRBV11-2 with TRBJ2-1; D call uncertain. The CDR3 consists of 14 residues. V lost 6 bases and J lost 4, with 13 bases in between. CDR1 and CDR2 (germline): SGHAT, FQNNGV.

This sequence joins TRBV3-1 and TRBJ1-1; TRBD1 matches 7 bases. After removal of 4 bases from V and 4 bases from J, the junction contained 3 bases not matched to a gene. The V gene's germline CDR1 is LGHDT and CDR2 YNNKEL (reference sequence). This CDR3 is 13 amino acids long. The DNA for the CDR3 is TGTGCCAGCAGCCTAGGGACAGCCACTGAAGCTTTCTTT. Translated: CASSLGTATEAFF.

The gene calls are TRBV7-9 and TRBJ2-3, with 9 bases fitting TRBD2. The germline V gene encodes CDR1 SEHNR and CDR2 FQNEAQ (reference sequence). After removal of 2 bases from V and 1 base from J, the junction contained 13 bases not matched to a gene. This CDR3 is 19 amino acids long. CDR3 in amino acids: CASSLSEAGGVVGTDTQYF. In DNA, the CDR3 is TGTGCCAGCAGCTTATCAGAAGCGGGAGGAGTAGTGGGCACAGATACGCAGTATTTT.

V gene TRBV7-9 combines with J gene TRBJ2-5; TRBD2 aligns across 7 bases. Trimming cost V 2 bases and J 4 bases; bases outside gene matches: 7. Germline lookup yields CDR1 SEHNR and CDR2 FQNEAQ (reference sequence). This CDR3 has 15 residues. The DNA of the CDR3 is TGTGCCAGCAGCTTAAAGGCGGGAGTCGGAGAGACCCAGTACTTC. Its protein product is CASSLKAGVGETQYF.

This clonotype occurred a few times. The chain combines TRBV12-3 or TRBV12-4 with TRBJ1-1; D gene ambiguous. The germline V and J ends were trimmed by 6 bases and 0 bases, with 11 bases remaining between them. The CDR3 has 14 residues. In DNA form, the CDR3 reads TGTGCCAGCAGCCCGACATTAATGAACACTGAAGCTTTCTTT. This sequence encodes CASSPTLMNTEAFF.

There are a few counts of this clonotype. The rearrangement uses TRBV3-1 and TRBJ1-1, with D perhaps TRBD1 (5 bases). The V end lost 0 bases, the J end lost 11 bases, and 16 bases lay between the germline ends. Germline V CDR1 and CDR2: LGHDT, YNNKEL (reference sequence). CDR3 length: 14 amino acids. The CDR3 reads CASSQDAAGRFAFF. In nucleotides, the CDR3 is TGTGCCAGCAGCCAAGATGCAGCAGGGAGGTTCGCTTTCTTT.

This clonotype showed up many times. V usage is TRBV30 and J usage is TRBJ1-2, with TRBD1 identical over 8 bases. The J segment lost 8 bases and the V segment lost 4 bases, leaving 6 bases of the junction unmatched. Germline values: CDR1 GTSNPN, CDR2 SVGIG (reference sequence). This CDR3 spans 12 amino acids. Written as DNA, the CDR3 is TGTGCCTGGATAGGGACAGGCTCGGGCTACACCTTC. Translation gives CAWIGTGSGYTF.

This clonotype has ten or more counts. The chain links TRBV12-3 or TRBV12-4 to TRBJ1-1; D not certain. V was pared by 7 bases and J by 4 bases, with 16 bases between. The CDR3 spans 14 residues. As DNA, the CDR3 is TGTGCCAGCAAATATGACCGCCGAGGCACTGAAGCTTTCTTT. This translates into CASKYDRRGTEAFF.

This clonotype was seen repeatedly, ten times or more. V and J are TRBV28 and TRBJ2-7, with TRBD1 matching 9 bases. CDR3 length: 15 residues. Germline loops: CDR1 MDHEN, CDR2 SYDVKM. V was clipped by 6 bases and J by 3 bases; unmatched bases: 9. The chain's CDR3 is CASSSGQGGFYEQYF. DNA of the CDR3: TGTGCCAGCAGCTCGGGACAGGGCGGGTTCTACGAGCAGTACTTC.

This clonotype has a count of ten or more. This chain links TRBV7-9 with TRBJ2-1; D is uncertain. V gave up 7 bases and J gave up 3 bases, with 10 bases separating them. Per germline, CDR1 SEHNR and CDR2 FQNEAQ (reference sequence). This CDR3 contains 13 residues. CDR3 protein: CASTPPNYNEQFF. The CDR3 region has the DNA TGTGCCAGCACCCCCCCAAACTACAATGAGCAGTTCTTC.

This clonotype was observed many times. CDR3 nucleotides: TGTGCCAGCAGCGCACGCGACAGCCCGCGCACTGAAGCTTTCTTT. Its protein is CASSARDSPRTEAFF. The V call is TRBV9, the J call TRBJ1-1; perhaps TRBD1 as D (5 bases). Germline assignment: CDR1 SGDLS and CDR2 YYNGEE. Between the trimmed V and J ends, which lost 3 bases and 4 bases, there was a span of 16 bases. The CDR3 spans 15 residues.

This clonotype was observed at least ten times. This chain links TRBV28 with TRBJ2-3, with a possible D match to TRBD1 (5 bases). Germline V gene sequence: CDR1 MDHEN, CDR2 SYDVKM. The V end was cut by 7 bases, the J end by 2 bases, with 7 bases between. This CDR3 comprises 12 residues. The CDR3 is CASKTATDTQYF. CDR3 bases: TGTGCCAGCAAGACAGCCACAGATACGCAGTATTTT. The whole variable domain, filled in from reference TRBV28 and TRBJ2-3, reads DVKVTQSSRYLVKRTGEKVFLECVQDMDHENMFWYRQDPGLGLRLIYFSYDVKMKEKGDIPEGYSVSREKKERFSLILESASTNQTSMYLCASKTATDTQYFGPGTRLTVL.

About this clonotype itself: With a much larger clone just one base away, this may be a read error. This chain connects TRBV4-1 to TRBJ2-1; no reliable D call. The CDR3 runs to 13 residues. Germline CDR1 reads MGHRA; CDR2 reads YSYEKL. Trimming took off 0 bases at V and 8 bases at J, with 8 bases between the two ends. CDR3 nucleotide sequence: TGCGCCAGCAGCCAAGATCCGACCTATGAGCAGTTCTTC. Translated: CASSQDPTYEQFF.

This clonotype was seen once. The CDR3 sequence is CATYSGDYEQYF. As DNA, the CDR3 is TGTGCCACCTATAGCGGGGACTACGAGCAGTACTTC. The chain uses TRBV27 and TRBJ2-7; TRBD2 agrees at 8 bases. Germline loops: CDR1 MNHEY, CDR2 SMNVEV (reference sequence). The CDR3 sequence is 12 residues long. With 10 bases clipped from V and 3 bases from J, the junction kept 5 bases outside the gene matches.

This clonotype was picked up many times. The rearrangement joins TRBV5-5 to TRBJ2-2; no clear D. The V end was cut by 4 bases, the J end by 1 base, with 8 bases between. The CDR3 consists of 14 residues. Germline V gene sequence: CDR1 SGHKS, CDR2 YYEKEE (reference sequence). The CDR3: CASSRSQNTGELFF. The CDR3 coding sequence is TGTGCCAGCAGCCGATCACAGAACACCGGGGAGCTGTTTTTT. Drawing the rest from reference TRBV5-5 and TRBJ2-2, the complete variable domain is DAGVTQSPTHLIKTRGQQVTLRCSPISGHKSVSWYQQVLGQGPQFIFQYYEKEERGRGNFPDRFSARQFPNYSSELNVNALLLGDSALYLCASSRSQNTGELFFGEGSRLTVL.

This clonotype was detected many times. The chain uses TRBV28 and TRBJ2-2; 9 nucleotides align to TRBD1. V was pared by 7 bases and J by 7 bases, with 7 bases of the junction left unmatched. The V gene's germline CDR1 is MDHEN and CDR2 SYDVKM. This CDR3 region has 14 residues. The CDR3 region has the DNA TGTGCCAGCAAAGAGGGACAGGGCGTCGGGGAGCTGTTTTTT. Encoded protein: CASKEGQGVGELFF.

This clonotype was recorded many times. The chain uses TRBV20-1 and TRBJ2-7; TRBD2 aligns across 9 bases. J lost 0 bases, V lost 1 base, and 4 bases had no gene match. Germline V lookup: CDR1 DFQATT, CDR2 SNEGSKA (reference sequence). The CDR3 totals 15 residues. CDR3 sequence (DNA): TGCAGTGCTAGAGGGCTAGCGGGAACCTCCTACGAGCAGTACTTC. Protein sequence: CSARGLAGTSYEQYF.

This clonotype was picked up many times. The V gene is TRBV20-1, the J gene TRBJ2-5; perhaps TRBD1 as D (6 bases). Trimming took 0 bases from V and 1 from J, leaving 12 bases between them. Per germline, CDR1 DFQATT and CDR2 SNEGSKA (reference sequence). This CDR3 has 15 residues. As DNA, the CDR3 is TGCAGTGCTAGAGAGGAGACAGGAGTCCAAGAGACCCAGTACTTC. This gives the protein CSAREETGVQETQYF.

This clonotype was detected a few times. Here the CDR3 reads CASRGEGLLGYNEQFF. In nucleotides, the CDR3 is TGTGCCAGCAGGGGGGAGGGACTCCTAGGTTACAATGAGCAGTTCTTC. The V gene is TRBV6-1, the J gene TRBJ2-1; 7 nucleotides match TRBD2. The ends lost 6 bases at V and 4 bases at J; junction bases unmatched: 12. Germline V gene data show CDR1 as MNHNS and CDR2 as SASEGT. CDR3 length: 16 amino acids.

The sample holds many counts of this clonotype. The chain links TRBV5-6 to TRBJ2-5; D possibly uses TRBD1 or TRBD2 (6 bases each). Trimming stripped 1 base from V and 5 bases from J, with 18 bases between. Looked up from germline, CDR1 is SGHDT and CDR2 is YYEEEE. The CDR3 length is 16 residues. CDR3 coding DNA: TGTGCCAGCAGCTTGTCCCTTTTTACAGGGAGGGAGACCCAGTACTTC. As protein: CASSLSLFTGRETQYF.

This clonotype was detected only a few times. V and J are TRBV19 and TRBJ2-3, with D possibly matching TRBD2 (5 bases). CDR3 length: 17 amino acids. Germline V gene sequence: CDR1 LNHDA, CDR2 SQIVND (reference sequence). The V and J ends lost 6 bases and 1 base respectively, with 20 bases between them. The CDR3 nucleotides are TGTGCCAGTAGCTTCCTTTGGACTGGTGGTCGCACAGATACGCAGTATTTT. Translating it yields CASSFLWTGGRTDTQYF.